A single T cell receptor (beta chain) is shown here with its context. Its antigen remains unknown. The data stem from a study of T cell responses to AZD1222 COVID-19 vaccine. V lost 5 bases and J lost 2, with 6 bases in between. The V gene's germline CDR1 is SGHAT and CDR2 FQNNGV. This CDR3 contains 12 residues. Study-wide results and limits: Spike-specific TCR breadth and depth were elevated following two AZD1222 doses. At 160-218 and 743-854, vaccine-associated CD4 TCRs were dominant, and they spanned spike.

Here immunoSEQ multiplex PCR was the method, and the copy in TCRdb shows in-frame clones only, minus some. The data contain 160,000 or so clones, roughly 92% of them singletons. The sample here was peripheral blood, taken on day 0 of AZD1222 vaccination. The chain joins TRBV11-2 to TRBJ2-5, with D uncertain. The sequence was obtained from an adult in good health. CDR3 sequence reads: CASSPQQETQYF. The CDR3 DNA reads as TGTGCCAGCAGCCCCCAGCAAGAGACCCAGTACTTC.